What follows are 22 T cell receptor beta chains derived from one specimen sequenced in a study of T cells after yellow fever vaccination. TCRdb re-analysed the 5' RACE reads in MiXCR, keeping a single row per CDR3 protein. Of some 350,000 distinct CDR3 sequences in the sample, about 4% were seen once. The sequencing here drew on PBMCs, taken 5 days after the yellow fever booster vaccination. Receptors originate from a man between 18 and 29 years old who received the YFV17D yellow fever vaccine.

V and J are TRBV19 and TRBJ2-1, with D uncertain. Trimming removed 5 bases at V and 5 bases at J, with 13 bases between. There are 14 residues in the CDR3. From germline, CDR1 is LNHDA and CDR2 SQIVND (reference sequence). The CDR3 region has the DNA TGTGCCAGTAGTCCTCGGGCACGCAACAATGAGCAGTTCTTC. This sequence encodes CASSPRARNNEQFF.

This clonotype was detected a few times. V is TRBV23-1 and J is TRBJ2-5; a possible D gene is TRBD1 (7 bases). TRBV23-1 is labeled an ORF, and its function is uncertain. V lost 0 bases and J lost 1, with 12 bases in between. This CDR3 is 16 amino acids long. The CDR3 DNA sequence: TGCGCCAGCAGTCAATCGCGGGACAGCTGCCAAGAGACCCAGTACTTC. Its translation: CASSQSRDSCQETQYF.

This clonotype was picked up many times. The rearrangement uses TRBV29-1 and TRBJ1-3; perhaps TRBD1 as D (6 bases). Germline assignment: CDR1 SQVTM and CDR2 ANQGSEA. V lost 6 bases, J lost 0 bases, and 12 bases lay in between. The CDR3 contains 14 residues. The CDR3 DNA sequence: TGCAGCGTGGACAGAATCAACTCTGGAAACACCATATATTTT. It is translated as CSVDRINSGNTIYF.

This clonotype occurred a few times. This chain uses TRBV6-5 with TRBJ1-5, with a weak D call TRBD1 (5 bases). V lost 0 bases and J 2 bases, leaving 8 bases between the germline ends. CDR1 and CDR2 (germline): MNHEY, SVGAGI. The CDR3 spans 15 residues. CDR3 bases: TGTGCCAGCAGTTACTCAGGGGTGCGCAATCAGCCCCAGCATTTT. As protein: CASSYSGVRNQPQHF.

The chain has TRBV6-5 and TRBJ1-6; D gene unclear. The CDR3 is made up of 17 amino acids. The V end was cut by 0 bases, the J end by 10 bases, with 19 bases between. From germline, CDR1 is MNHEY and CDR2 SVGAGI. The CDR3 DNA follows: TGTGCCAGCAGTTACTCGATCCATGGAGAGCCTGAGTCACCCCTCCACTTT. It is translated as CASSYSIHGEPESPLHF.

This clonotype was recorded a few times. The chain is built from TRBV18 and TRBJ2-3, with 7 bases aligning to TRBD2. V trimming: 5 bases; J trimming: 1 base; junction bases outside the gene matches: 3. In germline, CDR1 is KGHSH, CDR2 LQKENI. The CDR3 has 14 amino acids. DNA for the CDR3: TGTGCCAGCTCATACACTAGCGGCACAGATACGCAGTATTTT. It specifies CASSYTSGTDTQYF.

V and J are TRBV19 and TRBJ1-1; weak D call: TRBD1 (6 bases). There are 14 residues in the CDR3. Germline lookup yields CDR1 LNHDA and CDR2 SQIVND (reference sequence). With 6 bases removed from V and 5 bases from J, the gap between germline ends came to 16 bases. The CDR3 DNA sequence: TGTGCCAGTAGCAGGGAGGGAAGGGGGACTGAAGCTTTCTTT. Its protein is CASSREGRGTEAFF. The full variable domain, completed using reference TRBV19 and TRBJ1-1, is DGGITQSPKYLFRKEGQNVTLSCEQNLNHDAMYWYRQDPGQGLRLIYYSQIVNDFQKGDIAEGYSVSREKKESFPLTVTSAQKNPTAFYLCASSREGRGTEAFFGQGTRLTVV.

A few counts support this clonotype. The genes are TRBV7-8 and TRBJ2-4; unclear D gene. Germline V gene data show CDR1 as SGHVS and CDR2 as FQNEAQ. This CDR3 comprises 15 residues. The V end lost 2 bases, the J end lost 5 bases, and 13 bases lay between the germline ends. CDR3 nucleotides: TGTGCCAGCAGCTTAACGGCAGGTTGGGAAAACATTCAGTACTTC. Its protein product is CASSLTAGWENIQYF.

V is TRBV4-2 and J is TRBJ2-2; possibly TRBD2 for D (6 bases). V gave up 1 base and J gave up 7 bases, with 13 bases separating them. The CDR3 spans 15 residues. Looked up from germline, CDR1 is LGHNA and CDR2 is YNFKEQ. The CDR3 sequence is CASSQVGGFDGELFF. In nucleotides, the CDR3 is TGTGCCAGCAGCCAAGTGGGGGGATTCGACGGGGAGCTGTTTTTT.

This clonotype was detected a few times. This chain links TRBV12-3 or TRBV12-4 with TRBJ2-1, with TRBD2 matching 10 bases. V shed 1 base, J shed 7 bases, and the junction held 4 bases outside the gene matches. This CDR3 region has 15 residues. The CDR3 region is CASSLVTSGVNEQFF. The CDR3 DNA is TGTGCCAGCAGTTTAGTAACTAGCGGGGTGAATGAGCAGTTCTTC.

In this sample, this clonotype turned up many times. The chain has TRBV9 and TRBJ2-7, with TRBD1 matching 9 bases. Germline V CDR1 and CDR2: SGDLS, YYNGEE. Trimming at V came to 4 bases and at J to 5 bases, leaving 10 bases not matched to a gene. This CDR3 region has 15 residues. CDR3 protein: CASSPRDRVLDEQYF. The CDR3 region has the DNA TGTGCCAGCAGCCCTCGGGACAGGGTTCTCGACGAGCAGTACTTC.

The J gene is TRBJ1-1, the V gene TRBV5-1; D is unclear. CDR1 is SGHRS, CDR2 YFSETQ, per germline. The CDR3 extends over 14 amino acids. V lost 4 bases and J lost 1, with 11 bases in between. CDR3 DNA sequence: TGCGCCAGCAGCCTTGGCGGACCGAACACTGAAGCTTTCTTT. Amino acid sequence: CASSLGGPNTEAFF.

This clonotype came up a few times. The chain combines TRBV7-2 with TRBJ2-5, with 13 bases aligning to TRBD2. The trim removed 4 bases at V and 4 bases at J, leaving 6 bases unmatched. CDR1 and CDR2 from the germline V gene are SGHTA and FQGNSA. This CDR3 region has 16 residues. The CDR3 loop is CASSWGLAGSGETQYF. The DNA of the CDR3 is TGTGCCAGCAGCTGGGGACTAGCGGGGAGTGGAGAGACCCAGTACTTC.

As to this clonotype: A read error may produce the germline difference seen at one junction end. The CDR3 here is CSVEGQGAGYTF. CDR3 coding DNA: TGCAGCGTAGAAGGACAGGGGGCCGGCTACACCTTC. The chain couples TRBV29-1 to TRBJ1-2, with 11 bases lining up with TRBD1. This CDR3 contains 12 residues. Germline-derived CDR1 and CDR2 are SQVTM and ANQGSEA.

Ten or more counts support this clonotype. The V call is TRBV20-1, the J call TRBJ2-3; 8 bases line up with TRBD1. V dropped 6 bases and J dropped 6; count of bases not matched to a gene: 5. Per the germline V gene, CDR1 is DFQATT and CDR2 is SNEGSKA (reference sequence). This CDR3 spans 12 amino acids. CDR3 loop: CSATYRGDTQYF. The CDR3 coding sequence is TGCAGTGCCACCTACAGGGGGGATACGCAGTATTTT.

This clonotype occurred many times. V gene TRBV7-9 combines with J gene TRBJ2-2; 12 bases match TRBD2. Germline CDR1 reads SEHNR; CDR2 reads FQNEAQ (reference sequence). J gave up 6 bases and V 4 bases, and 3 bases lay outside the gene matches. The CDR3 has 15 amino acids. CDR3 coding DNA: TGTGCCAGCAGCTCGTGGACTAGCGGGGCCGGGGAGCTGTTTTTT. Translated, it gives CASSSWTSGAGELFF.

This clonotype was counted between two and nine times. The chain recombines TRBV6-1 with TRBJ1-3; D remains unclear. Per germline, CDR1 MNHNS and CDR2 SASEGT. The CDR3 is 15 residues long. V was shortened by 3 bases and J by 0 bases, with 9 bases between the two germline ends. CDR3 DNA sequence: TGTGCCAGCAGTGAGGGCGGCTACTCTGGAAACACCATATATTTT. This codes for CASSEGGYSGNTIYF.

This clonotype has a handful of counts. The chain carries TRBV6-5 and TRBJ2-2; 9 bases are shared with TRBD1. The CDR3 is 16 residues long. Germline CDR1 MNHEY, CDR2 SVGAGI. Losses at the gene ends were 5 bases for V and 7 bases for J; bases not matched to a gene: 11. CDR3 residues: CASSLRQGDRDGELFF. The CDR3 DNA reads TGTGCCAGCAGTCTAAGACAGGGGGATCGGGACGGGGAGCTGTTTTTT.

V gene TRBV14 combines with J gene TRBJ2-2, with D hard to call. The germline V gene encodes CDR1 SGHDN and CDR2 FVKESK. The CDR3 extends over 13 amino acids. V was trimmed by 0 bases and J by 6 bases, leaving 5 bases between them. CDR3 region: CASSQDWAGELFF. As DNA, the CDR3 is TGTGCCAGCAGCCAAGATTGGGCCGGGGAGCTGTTTTTT.

This clonotype was seen more than once but under ten times. The chain is built from TRBV14 and TRBJ1-2, with a tentative D call TRBD1 (5 bases). The CDR3 sequence is 15 residues long. Germline V gene sequence: CDR1 SGHDN, CDR2 FVKESK. V lost 3 bases to trimming and J lost 0 bases, with 11 bases between them. CDR3 sequence: CASSHRDLANYGYTF. CDR3 DNA sequence: TGTGCCAGCAGCCATAGGGACCTGGCTAACTATGGCTACACCTTC. The variable domain in full, completed from reference TRBV14 and TRBJ1-2, reads EAGVTQFPSHSVIEKGQTVTLRCDPISGHDNLYWYRRVMGKEIKFLLHFVKESKQDESGMPNNRFLAERTGGTYSTLKVQPAELEDSGVYFCASSHRDLANYGYTFGSGTRLTVV.

The chain is built from TRBV27 and TRBJ2-2; D might be TRBD2 (6 bases). Germline V lookup: CDR1 MNHEY, CDR2 SMNVEV (reference sequence). V was pared by 4 bases and J by 6 bases, with 15 bases between. This CDR3 has 15 amino acids. The CDR3, as DNA: TGTGCCAGCAGTTCGGGCGGGGCGCCGCCCGGGGAGCTGTTTTTT. Protein: CASSSGGAPPGELFF.

This clonotype was seen only a few times. This chain uses TRBV5-6 with TRBJ1-3; D gene ambiguous. CDR1 SGHDT and CDR2 YYEEEE come from the germline V gene. V lost 5 bases to trimming and J lost 0 bases, with 9 bases between them. CDR3 length equals 14 residues. The CDR3 region is CASRMGISGNTIYF. The CDR3 coding sequence is TGTGCCAGCAGGATGGGGATCTCTGGAAACACCATATATTTT.